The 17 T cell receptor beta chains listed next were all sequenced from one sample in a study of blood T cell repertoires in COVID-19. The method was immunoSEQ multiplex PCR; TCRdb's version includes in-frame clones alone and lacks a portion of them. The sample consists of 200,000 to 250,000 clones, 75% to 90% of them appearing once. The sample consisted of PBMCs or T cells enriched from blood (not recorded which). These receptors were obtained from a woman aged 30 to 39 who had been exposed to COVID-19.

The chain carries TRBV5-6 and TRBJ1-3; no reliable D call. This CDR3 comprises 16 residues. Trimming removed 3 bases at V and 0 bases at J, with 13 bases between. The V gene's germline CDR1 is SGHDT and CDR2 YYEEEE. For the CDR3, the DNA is TGTGCCAGCAGCTATCCGGGGAATCCCTCTGGAAACACCATATATTTT. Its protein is CASSYPGNPSGNTIYF.

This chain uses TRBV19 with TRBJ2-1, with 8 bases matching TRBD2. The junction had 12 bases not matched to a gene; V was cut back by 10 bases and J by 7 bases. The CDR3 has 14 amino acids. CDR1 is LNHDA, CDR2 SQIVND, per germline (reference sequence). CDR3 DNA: TGTGCCACGATAAGCGGGAGATTACGTAATGAGCAGTTCTTC. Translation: CATISGRLRNEQFF.

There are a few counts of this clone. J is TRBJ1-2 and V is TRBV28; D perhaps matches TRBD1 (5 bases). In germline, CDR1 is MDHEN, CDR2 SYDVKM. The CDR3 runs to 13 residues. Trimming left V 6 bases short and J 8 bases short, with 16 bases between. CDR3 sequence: CASSPGGGLGYTF. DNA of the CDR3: TGTGCCAGCAGCCCCGGGGGGGGGTTGGGCTACACCTTC.

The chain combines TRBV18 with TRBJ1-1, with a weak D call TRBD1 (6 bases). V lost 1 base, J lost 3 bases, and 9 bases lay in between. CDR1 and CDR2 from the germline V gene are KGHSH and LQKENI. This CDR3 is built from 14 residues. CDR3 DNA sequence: TGTGCCAGCTCACCACAGGGGGGGCACACTGAAGCTTTCTTT. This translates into CASSPQGGHTEAFF.

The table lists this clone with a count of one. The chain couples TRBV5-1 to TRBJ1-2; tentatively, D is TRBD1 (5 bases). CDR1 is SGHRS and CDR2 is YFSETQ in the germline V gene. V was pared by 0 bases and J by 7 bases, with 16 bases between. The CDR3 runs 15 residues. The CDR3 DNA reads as TGCGCCAGCAGCTTGGAGGGGCGGACCTCGGCTGGCTACACCTTC. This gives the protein CASSLEGRTSAGYTF.

The DNA of the CDR3 is TGTGCCAGCAGGCCTCTGGCGGGCTCCGGAAACACCATATATTTT. As protein: CASRPLAGSGNTIYF. V gene TRBV2 combines with J gene TRBJ1-3; D unresolved. This CDR3 contains 15 residues. V was shortened by 6 bases and J by 4 bases, with 16 bases between the two germline ends. The germline gives CDR1 SNHLY, CDR2 FYNNEI.

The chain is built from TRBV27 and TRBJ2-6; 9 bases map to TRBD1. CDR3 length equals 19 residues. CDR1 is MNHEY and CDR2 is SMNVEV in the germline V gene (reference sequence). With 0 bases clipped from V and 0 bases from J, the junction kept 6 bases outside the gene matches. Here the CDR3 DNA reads TGTGCCAGCAGTTTATCACCCAGGACAGGGGCCTCTGGGGCCAACGTCCTGACTTTC. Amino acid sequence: CASSLSPRTGASGANVLTF. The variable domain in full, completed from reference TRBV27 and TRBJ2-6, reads EAQVTQNPRYLITVTGKKLTVTCSQNMNHEYMSWYRQDPGLGLRQIYYSMNVEVTDKGDVPEGYKVSRKEKRNFPLILESPSPNQTSLYFCASSLSPRTGASGANVLTFGAGSRLTVL.

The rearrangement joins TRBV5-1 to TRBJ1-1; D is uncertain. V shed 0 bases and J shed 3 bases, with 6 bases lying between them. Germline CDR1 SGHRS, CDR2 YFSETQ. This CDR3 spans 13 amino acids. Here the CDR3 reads CASSLGADTEAFF. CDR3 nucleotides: TGCGCCAGCAGCTTGGGCGCGGACACTGAAGCTTTCTTT.

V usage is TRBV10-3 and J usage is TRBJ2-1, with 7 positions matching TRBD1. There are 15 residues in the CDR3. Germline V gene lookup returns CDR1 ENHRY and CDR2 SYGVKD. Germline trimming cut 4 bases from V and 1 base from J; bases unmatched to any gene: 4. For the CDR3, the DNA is TGTGCCATCAGTGCAACAGGGGAATCCTACAATGAGCAGTTCTTC. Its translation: CAISATGESYNEQFF.

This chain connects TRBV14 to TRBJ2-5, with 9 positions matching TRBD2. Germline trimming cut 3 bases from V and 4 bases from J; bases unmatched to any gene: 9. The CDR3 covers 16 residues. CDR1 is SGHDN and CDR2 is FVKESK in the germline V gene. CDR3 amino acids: CASSHPDSGGLETQYF. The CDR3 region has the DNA TGTGCCAGCAGCCACCCGGATAGCGGGGGATTAGAGACCCAGTACTTC.

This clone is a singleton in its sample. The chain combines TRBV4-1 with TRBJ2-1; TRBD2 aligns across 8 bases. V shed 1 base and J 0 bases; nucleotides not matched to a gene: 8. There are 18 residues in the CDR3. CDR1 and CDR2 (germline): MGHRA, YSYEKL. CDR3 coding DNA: TGCGCCAGCAGCCAAGCATCTAGCGGGTGGAGCTCCTACAATGAGCAGTTCTTC. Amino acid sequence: CASSQASSGWSSYNEQFF.

Here the CDR3 reads CASSQDSGGGRPYGYTF. The CDR3 region has the DNA TGCGCCAGCAGCCAAGATTCGGGGGGAGGGAGACCCTATGGCTACACCTTC. The V call is TRBV4-1, the J call TRBJ1-2, with a possible D match to TRBD1 (5 bases). V was shortened by 0 bases and J by 4 bases, with 18 bases between the two germline ends. The CDR3 contains 17 residues. Germline CDR1 and CDR2: MGHRA and YSYEKL.

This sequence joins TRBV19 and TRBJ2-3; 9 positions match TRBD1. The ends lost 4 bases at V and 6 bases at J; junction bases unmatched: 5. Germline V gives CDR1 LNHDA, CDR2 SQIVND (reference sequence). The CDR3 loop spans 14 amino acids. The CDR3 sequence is CASSRTGVPDTQYF. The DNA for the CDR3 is TGTGCCAGTAGTAGGACAGGGGTACCCGATACGCAGTATTTT.

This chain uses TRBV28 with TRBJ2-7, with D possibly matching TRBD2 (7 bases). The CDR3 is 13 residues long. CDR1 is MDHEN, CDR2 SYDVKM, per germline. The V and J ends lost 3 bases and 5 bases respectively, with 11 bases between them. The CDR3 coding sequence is TGTGCCAGCAGTTTCCGGGGGGCGAACGAGCAGTACTTC. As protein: CASSFRGANEQYF.

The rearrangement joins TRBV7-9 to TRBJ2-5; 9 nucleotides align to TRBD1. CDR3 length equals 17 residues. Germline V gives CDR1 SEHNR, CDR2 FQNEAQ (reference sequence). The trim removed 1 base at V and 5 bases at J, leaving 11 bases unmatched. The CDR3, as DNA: TGTGCCAGCAGCTTAGGACTCCGGGACAGGGATTGGGAGACCCAGTACTTC. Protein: CASSLGLRDRDWETQYF. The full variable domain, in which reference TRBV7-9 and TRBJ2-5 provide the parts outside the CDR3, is DTGVSQNPRHKITKRGQNVTFRCDPISEHNRLYWYRQTLGQGPEFLTYFQNEAQLEKSRLLSDRFSAERPKGSFSTLEIQRTEQGDSAMYLCASSLGLRDRDWETQYFGPGTRLLVL.

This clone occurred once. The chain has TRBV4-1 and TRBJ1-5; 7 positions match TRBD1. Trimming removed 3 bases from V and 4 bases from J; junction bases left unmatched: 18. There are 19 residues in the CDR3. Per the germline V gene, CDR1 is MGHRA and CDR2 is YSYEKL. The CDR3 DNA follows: TGCGCCAGCAGCCACCCCCCGAGGGGACACAGGGGCCGGAATCAGCCCCAGCATTTT. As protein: CASSHPPRGHRGRNQPQHF.

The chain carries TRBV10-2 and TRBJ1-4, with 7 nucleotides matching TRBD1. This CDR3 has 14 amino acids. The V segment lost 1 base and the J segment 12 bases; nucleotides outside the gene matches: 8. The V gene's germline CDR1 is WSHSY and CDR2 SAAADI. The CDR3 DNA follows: TGCGCCAGCAGTGAGTTGGGACAGACTTTGGAACTGTTTTTT. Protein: CASSELGQTLELFF.